These 22 T cell receptor beta chains originate from one sample sequenced in a study of T cell responses to AZD1222 COVID-19 vaccine. Some clones are missing from TCRdb's copy, which holds only in-frame ones; the method was immunoSEQ multiplex PCR. Among more than 150,000 clones listed, more than 75% were seen once. Source: peripheral blood, taken 28 days after the second AZD1222 dose. These receptors were collected from an adult who received the AZD1222 COVID-19 vaccine.

The rearrangement joins TRBV7-3 to TRBJ2-2; 9 positions agree with TRBD1. Per germline, CDR1 SGHTA and CDR2 FQGTGA. This CDR3 comprises 14 residues. Unmatched junction bases numbered 10, after V lost 10 bases and J lost 7 bases. For the CDR3, the DNA is TGTGCCACTACCCCGGGACAGGGTTTCGGGGAGCTGTTTTTT. Residues: CATTPGQGFGELFF.

The V call is TRBV19, the J call TRBJ2-5; possible D gene TRBD1, 6 bases. CDR3 length: 17 residues. Germline V lookup: CDR1 LNHDA, CDR2 SQIVND (reference sequence). V was pared by 5 bases and J by 1 base, with 20 bases between. CDR3 in amino acids: CASSSPRWGQSQETQYF. DNA of the CDR3: TGTGCCAGTAGTTCCCCCCGGTGGGGGCAGAGCCAAGAGACCCAGTACTTC.

The chain carries TRBV4-2 and TRBJ2-1; D is unclear. Germline CDR1 reads LGHNA; CDR2 reads YNFKEQ. Trimming left V 7 bases short and J 6 bases short, with 10 bases between. This CDR3 has 12 residues. The CDR3 sequence: CASNLLGNEQFF. DNA for the CDR3: TGTGCCAGCAACCTTCTGGGCAATGAGCAGTTCTTC.

The rearrangement uses TRBV5-4 and TRBJ2-2, with 10 bases that match TRBD2. The CDR3 contains 19 residues. Germline-derived CDR1 and CDR2 are SGHNT and YYREEE (reference sequence). The junction had 10 bases not matched to a gene; V was cut back by 0 bases and J by 2 bases. Written as DNA, the CDR3 is TGTGCCAGCAGCTTGGTGACTAGCGGGCCGAGGAAAAACACCGGGGAGCTGTTTTTT. Encoded protein: CASSLVTSGPRKNTGELFF.

The chain carries TRBV9 and TRBJ1-2; D not certain. Germline V gives CDR1 SGDLS, CDR2 YYNGEE. This CDR3 has 12 amino acids. Trimming left V 1 base short and J 4 bases short, with 5 bases between. CDR3 loop: CASSVIGYGYTF. Written as DNA, the CDR3 is TGTGCCAGCAGCGTAATTGGCTATGGCTACACCTTC.

V gene TRBV7-8 combines with J gene TRBJ2-5, with 8 positions matching TRBD1. Germline V lookup: CDR1 SGHVS, CDR2 FQNEAQ. The CDR3 totals 16 residues. V shed 1 base and J 5 bases; nucleotides not matched to a gene: 9. CDR3 sequence: CASSLGPGGGVETQYF. In DNA form, the CDR3 reads TGTGCCAGCAGCTTAGGTCCAGGGGGCGGCGTGGAGACCCAGTACTTC.

The chain employs TRBV6-2 or TRBV6-3 and TRBJ2-1, with unresolved D. The CDR3 runs to 14 residues. V was clipped by 2 bases and J by 0 bases, with 5 bases between them. The germline CDR1 and CDR2 sequences are MNHEY and SVGEGT. For the CDR3, the DNA is TGTGCCAGCAGTTACAGGGCCTCCTACAATGAGCAGTTCTTC. Its protein is CASSYRASYNEQFF.

The chain couples TRBV19 to TRBJ1-1; the D is unclear. Trimming left V 3 bases short and J 4 bases short, with 9 bases between. CDR3 length: 13 amino acids. Germline V gene lookup returns CDR1 LNHDA and CDR2 SQIVND (reference sequence). CDR3: CASSIESATEAFF. The CDR3 DNA reads TGTGCCAGTAGTATCGAGTCAGCCACTGAAGCTTTCTTT.

V and J are TRBV6-2 or TRBV6-3 and TRBJ1-2; D might be TRBD1 (5 bases). The V end lost 7 bases, the J end lost 4 bases, and 16 bases lay between the germline ends. CDR3 length: 14 amino acids. Germline CDR1 and CDR2: MNHEY and SVGEGT. CDR3 sequence (DNA): TGTGCCAGCACCCCCCTACGCGGGGGCTATGGCTACACCTTC. Its translation is CASTPLRGGYGYTF.

The chain employs TRBV27 and TRBJ2-1; perhaps TRBD2 as D (6 bases). Germline CDR1 is MNHEY and CDR2 is SMNVEV (reference sequence). This CDR3 has 15 amino acids. Trimming left V 5 bases short and J 4 bases short, with 15 bases between. This chain's CDR3 is CASSSTGTVYNEQFF. Written as DNA, the CDR3 is TGTGCCAGCAGTAGTACCGGGACTGTATACAATGAGCAGTTCTTC.

This sequence joins TRBV4-2 and TRBJ1-2; D remains unclear. V was pared by 1 base and J by 8 bases, with 11 bases between. The germline gives CDR1 LGHNA, CDR2 YNFKEQ. The CDR3 loop spans 13 amino acids. CDR3 nucleotide sequence: TGTGCCAGCAGCCAAGTCGAGGTCGGGGGCTACACCTTC. This sequence encodes CASSQVEVGGYTF.

V is TRBV19 and J is TRBJ2-3, with no clear D. V was pared by 0 bases and J by 2 bases, with 9 bases between. This CDR3 is built from 15 residues. CDR1 is LNHDA, CDR2 SQIVND, per germline (reference sequence). In nucleotides, the CDR3 is TGTGCCAGTAGTATAGAGTCGACGAACACAGATACGCAGTATTTT. It encodes CASSIESTNTDTQYF.

The V gene is TRBV7-8, the J gene TRBJ1-3; no definite D call. CDR3 length equals 15 residues. Germline lookup yields CDR1 SGHVS and CDR2 FQNEAQ. Between the trimmed V and J ends, which lost 6 bases and 3 bases, there was a span of 15 bases. CDR3 residues: CASSYLRGIGNTIYF. The CDR3 nucleotides are TGTGCCAGCAGTTACCTACGGGGAATTGGAAACACCATATATTTT.

The genes are TRBV4-3 and TRBJ1-5; 7 bases agree with TRBD1. CDR1 is LGHNA and CDR2 is YSLEER in the germline V gene. The CDR3 spans 15 residues. The J segment lost 6 bases and the V segment lost 0 bases, leaving 5 bases of the junction unmatched. The CDR3 here is CASSQDRQGGQPQHF. The CDR3 region has the DNA TGCGCCAGCAGCCAAGATCGACAGGGTGGTCAGCCCCAGCATTTT.

V and J are TRBV7-8 and TRBJ2-2; 8 bases fit TRBD2. CDR1 is SGHVS, CDR2 FQNEAQ, per germline. V was clipped by 11 bases and J by 7 bases; unmatched bases: 15. The CDR3 loop spans 15 amino acids. CDR3 in amino acids: CAGGYGRAGGGELFF. The CDR3 DNA follows: TGTGCCGGAGGGTACGGGAGGGCCGGAGGCGGGGAGCTGTTTTTT. Together with reference TRBV7-8 and TRBJ2-2, the CDR3 gives the full variable domain: GAGVSQSPRYKVAKRGQDVALRCDPISGHVSLFWYQQALGQGPEFLTYFQNEAQLDKSGLPSDRFFAERPEGSVSTLKIQRTQQEDSAVYLCAGGYGRAGGGELFFGEGSRLTVL.

This chain connects TRBV29-1 to TRBJ2-1; tentatively, D is TRBD1 or TRBD2 (5 bases each). The CDR3 extends over 13 amino acids. Germline V gene lookup returns CDR1 SQVTM and CDR2 ANQGSEA. Trimming left V 6 bases short and J 0 bases short, with 9 bases between. The DNA of the CDR3 is TGCAGCGTGGGGGACGTCTCCTACAATGAGCAGTTCTTC. Protein product: CSVGDVSYNEQFF.

This chain's CDR3 is CASSERLAGGPQSSLSYNEQFF. In DNA form, the CDR3 reads TGTGCCAGCAGCGAAAGACTAGCGGGAGGGCCCCAATCTAGCCTCTCCTACAATGAGCAGTTCTTC. The chain uses TRBV27 and TRBJ2-1, with 14 positions matching TRBD2. This CDR3 contains 22 residues. Losses at the gene ends were 6 bases for V and 0 bases for J; bases not matched to a gene: 19. CDR1 is MNHEY, CDR2 SMNVEV, per germline (reference sequence).

The CDR3 DNA follows: TGTGCCACCAGCAGAGATTACGGGCCTGAAGCTTTCTTT. As protein: CATSRDYGPEAFF. V is TRBV15 and J is TRBJ1-1; D is undetermined. Germline CDR1 and CDR2: LNHNV and YYDKDF (reference sequence). The CDR3 consists of 13 residues. The V gene lost 0 bases and the J gene lost 6 bases, with 8 bases spanning the gap.

This clone turned up a few times. J is TRBJ1-1 and V is TRBV7-8; the match to TRBD1 covers 7 bases. Germline trimming cut 4 bases from V and 1 base from J; bases unmatched to any gene: 3. Germline assignment: CDR1 SGHVS and CDR2 FQNEAQ. The CDR3 sequence is 14 residues long. The CDR3 nucleotides are TGTGCCAGCAGCTCTCAGGGGGGGAACACTGAAGCTTTCTTT. Residues: CASSSQGGNTEAFF.

The genes are TRBV4-3 and TRBJ1-1; the D gene is possibly TRBD1 (6 bases). Germline values: CDR1 LGHNA, CDR2 YSLEER. The CDR3 has 14 amino acids. Trimming stripped 1 base from V and 10 bases from J, with 16 bases between. The CDR3 is CASSQVIGRGGAFF. The CDR3 DNA is TGCGCCAGCAGCCAAGTAATAGGTCGAGGGGGAGCTTTCTTT.

The chain recombines TRBV18 with TRBJ1-2; unclear D gene. Germline CDR1 and CDR2: KGHSH and LQKENI. This CDR3 contains 17 residues. V was shortened by 1 base and J by 1 base, with 16 bases between the two germline ends. For the CDR3, the DNA is TGTGCCAGCTCACCACTGGCACCGGGTTCCAATAACTATGGCTACACCTTC. As protein: CASSPLAPGSNNYGYTF. Drawing the rest from reference TRBV18 and TRBJ1-2, the complete variable domain is NAGVMQNPRHLVRRRGQEARLRCSPMKGHSHVYWYRQLPEEGLKFMVYLQKENIIDESGMPKERFSAEFPKEGPSILRIQQVVRGDSAAYFCASSPLAPGSNNYGYTFGSGTRLTVV.

V gene TRBV24-1 combines with J gene TRBJ2-4, with 9 bases lining up with TRBD2. With 2 bases clipped from V and 7 bases from J, the junction kept 5 bases outside the gene matches. The CDR3 length is 15 residues. The germline V gene has CDR1 KGHDR and CDR2 SFDVKD. CDR3: CATSDSRSGRNIQYF. The CDR3 DNA is TGTGCCACCAGTGATTCGAGGAGCGGGAGGAACATTCAGTACTTC.